The TCR beta chain under discussion was sequenced for a study of CD8+ T cells in alopecia areata. Treatment meaning: oral pan-JAK inhibitor, 5-10 mg twice daily. This CDR3 has 16 residues. Trimming cost V 0 bases and J 6 bases, with 13 bases left between them. Germline CDR1 SGHRS, CDR2 YFSETQ. Sequencing used cDNA as its template, made by extracting RNA and reverse transcribing it. Sequencing was performed with immunoSEQ multiplex PCR; in TCRdb, only in-frame clones are kept and a portion is missing. Among 200,000 to 250,000 clones listed, more than 30% were seen once. The TCR originated in a human donor with alopecia areata. This specimen was CD4+ T cells sorted from blood, taken between weeks 30 and 35, from a patient treated with tofacitinib. The chain carries TRBV5-1 and TRBJ1-6; a weak D match, TRBD1 (5 bases). The CDR3, as DNA: TGCGCCAGCAGCTTGGCCGCCACAGGTCTTAATTCACCCCTCCACTTT. Amino acids: CASSLAATGLNSPLHF. The entire variable domain, with the rest obtained from reference TRBV5-1 and TRBJ1-6, is as follows: KAGVTQTPRYLIKTRGQQVTLSCSPISGHRSVSWYQQTPGQGLQFLFEYFSETQRNKGNFPGRFSGRQFSNSRSEMNVSTLELGDSALYLCASSLAATGLNSPLHFGNGTRLTVT.